Listed below are T cell receptor beta chains from one sample, sequenced in a study of immune evolution from preneoplasia to lung adenocarcinoma. Clones were sequenced by immunoSEQ multiplex PCR, and TCRdb holds only the in-frame ones, with some missing. The sample records 10,000 or so clones, roughly 74% being singletons. Material for sequencing was FFPE minimally invasive lung adenocarcinoma tissue. The receptors originated from a person aged 70 to 85 with lung adenocarcinoma. CDR3s leave out the opening cysteine and the closing phenylalanine or tryptophan.

V gene: TRBV9; J gene: TRBJ1-6; CDR3 protein: ASSPRPGTNSPLH
V gene: TRBV10-1; J gene: TRBJ2-7; CDR3 protein: ASSDPGTSTYEQY
V gene: TRBV7-2; J gene: TRBJ2-7; CDR3 protein: ASSWTSGSEQY
V gene: TRBV7-9; J gene: TRBJ1-6; CDR3 protein: ASSLDGNSPLH
V gene: TRBV6-5; J gene: TRBJ2-7; CDR3 protein: ASRGQGRYEQY
V gene: TRBV5-1; J gene: TRBJ2-2; CDR3 protein: ASNPGAQGAGELF
V gene: TRBV5-4; J gene: TRBJ2-7; CDR3 protein: ASSLGQGDAYEQY
V gene: TRBV11-2; J gene: TRBJ2-3; CDR3 protein: ASSFGLAGGADTQY
V gene: TRBV18; J gene: TRBJ2-2; CDR3 protein: ASSLRTGDSTGELF
V gene: TRBV10-1; J gene: TRBJ1-4; CDR3 protein: ASSRTVGEKLF
V gene: TRBV9; J gene: TRBJ2-3; CDR3 protein: ASSVGQTDTQY
V gene: TRBV7-9; J gene: TRBJ2-3; CDR3 protein: ASSPPSGSTDTQY
V gene: TRBV11-2; J gene: TRBJ2-1; CDR3 protein: ASSPSRSYNEQF
V gene: TRBV6-1; J gene: TRBJ2-3; CDR3 protein: ASSETSGGADTQY
V gene: TRBV2; J gene: TRBJ1-5; CDR3 protein: ASNERAGANQPQH
V gene: TRBV7-6; J gene: TRBJ2-7; CDR3 protein: ASSSRGEQY
V gene: TRBV11-2; J gene: TRBJ2-2; CDR3 protein: ASSTDRGHNTGELF
V gene: TRBV5-5; J gene: TRBJ1-4; CDR3 protein: ASSIQGVNEKLF
V gene: TRBV7-2; J gene: TRBJ1-1; CDR3 protein: ASSFGPGVVNTEAF
V gene: TRBV5-1; J gene: TRBJ2-2; CDR3 protein: ASSFPGVNTGELF
V gene: TRBV25-1; J gene: TRBJ1-2; CDR3 protein: ASSDLYPGQSGYT
V gene: TRBV4-2; J gene: TRBJ2-5; CDR3 protein: ASSHAPMETQY
V gene: TRBV29-1; J gene: TRBJ2-7; CDR3 protein: SADFSGEQY